The 7 T cell receptor beta chains in this list originate from one sample, sequenced in a study of T-cell memory formation after mild COVID-19. TCRdb recomputed calls from the 5' RACE reads with MiXCR, one row per CDR3 protein. The sample contains under 400,000 distinct CDR3 sequences, 25% to 30% of which appear only once. Material: PBMCs or a T cell subset sorted from them (not recorded which). These receptors originate from an adult woman who had mild COVID-19 (a few samples of this study predate the infection). Cell type and time point are not known.

V gene TRBV30 combines with J gene TRBJ1-1; D is perhaps TRBD1 (6 bases). This CDR3 region has 11 residues. Germline values: CDR1 GTSNPN, CDR2 SVGIG (reference sequence). The V and J ends lost 1 base and 6 bases respectively, with 6 bases between them. The CDR3 DNA follows: TGTGCCTGGAGTGGGACAGCTGAAGCTTTCTTT. Translated: CAWSGTAEAFF. The full variable domain, its missing parts supplied by reference TRBV30 and TRBJ1-1, is SQTIHQWPATLVQPVGSPLSLECTVEGTSNPNLYWYRQAAGRGLQLLFYSVGIGQISSEVPQNLSASRPQDRQFILSSKKLLLSDSGFYLCAWSGTAEAFFGQGTRLTVV.

The chain recombines TRBV3-1 with TRBJ2-2; D gene unclear. V was trimmed by 4 bases and J by 3 bases, leaving 15 bases between them. The CDR3 loop spans 16 amino acids. The germline CDR1 and CDR2 sequences are LGHDT and YNNKEL (reference sequence). The CDR3 DNA reads TGTGCCAGCAGCCCACGATCGCCCTTTTACACCGGGGAGCTGTTTTTT. Its protein is CASSPRSPFYTGELFF.

The chain carries TRBV24-1 and TRBJ2-3; D not resolved. The ends were cut back, 0 bases at V and 0 bases at J, with 18 bases in the middle. CDR3 length: 19 residues. From germline, CDR1 is KGHDR and CDR2 SFDVKD. The CDR3 sequence: CATSDLSPYAALSTDTQYF. CDR3 bases: TGTGCCACCAGTGATTTGAGTCCCTATGCGGCACTTAGCACAGATACGCAGTATTTT.

The chain joins TRBV7-3 to TRBJ2-3; D assignment may be TRBD1 or TRBD2 (5 bases each). The CDR3 runs to 16 residues. The germline V and J ends were trimmed by 2 bases and 5 bases, with 17 bases remaining between them. Germline V gives CDR1 SGHTA, CDR2 FQGTGA. The DNA of the CDR3 is TGTGCCAGCAGCTTATATGCGAAGGGGAGTGTAGATACGCAGTATTTT. This sequence encodes CASSLYAKGSVDTQYF. The full variable domain, its missing parts supplied by reference TRBV7-3 and TRBJ2-3, is GAGVSQTPSNKVTEKGKYVELRCDPISGHTALYWYRQSLGQGPEFLIYFQGTGAADDSGLPNDRFFAVRPEGSVSTLKIQRTERGDSAVYLCASSLYAKGSVDTQYFGPGTRLTVL.

About this clonotype itself: Its ends do not fully match the called genes, so a read error is possible. The chain uses TRBV7-3 and TRBJ1-1; D is unresolved. This CDR3 spans 13 amino acids. CDR1 is SGHTA, CDR2 FQGTGA, per germline. DNA of the CDR3: TGTGCCAGCAGCTTAAGTGCTAACAGTGAAGCTTTCTTT. Its translation: CASSLSANSEAFF.

This clonotype was seen a handful of times. This sequence joins TRBV12-3 or TRBV12-4 and TRBJ1-2; the D gene is possibly TRBD1 (5 bases). The CDR3 totals 15 residues. The V end was cut by 7 bases, the J end by 7 bases, with 22 bases between. This chain's CDR3 is CASTSAGQMKGGYTF. The CDR3 region has the DNA TGTGCCAGCACCTCTGCGGGGCAAATGAAGGGTGGCTACACCTTC.

This clonotype was observed at least ten times. The genes are TRBV24-1 and TRBJ2-5, with D possibly matching TRBD1 (5 bases). CDR3 length: 15 residues. Trimming pared 4 bases from V and 1 base from J, leaving 12 bases between. The germline CDR1 and CDR2 sequences are KGHDR and SFDVKD. CDR3: CATSEPQGVQETQYF. The DNA for the CDR3 is TGTGCCACCAGTGAACCTCAAGGGGTCCAAGAGACCCAGTACTTC.